Presented here are 27 T cell receptor beta chains from one specimen sequenced in a study of Graves' ophthalmopathy and Graves' hyperthyroidism. Researchers took RNA transcripts and amplified TCR beta CDR3 regions from them. First-round RT-PCR used HTBI primers; second-round multiplex PCR followed. One entry per CDR3 protein, called by TCRdb with MiXCR from the multiplex PCR reads. The top ten hold 5.5% to 7% of the sample, which has roughly 400,000 distinct CDR3 sequences, 15% to 19% seen once. The source material was peripheral blood. The receptor set was obtained from a woman younger than 30 with stable Graves' hyperthyroidism.

This clonotype was seen repeatedly, ten times or more. This chain joins TRBV15 and TRBJ2-7; 7 bases align to TRBD1. Per the germline V gene, CDR1 is LNHNV and CDR2 is YYDKDF (reference sequence). The V and J ends lost 1 base and 2 bases, in that order; junction bases with no gene match: 5. The CDR3 consists of 15 residues. The DNA of the CDR3 is TGTGCCACCAGCAGAGGGGAGACAGGGCCCTACGAGCAGTACTTC. It translates to CATSRGETGPYEQYF.

This clonotype has a count of ten or more. The chain recombines TRBV19 with TRBJ1-5; D gene uncertain. CDR3 length: 14 amino acids. CDR1 LNHDA and CDR2 SQIVND come from the germline V gene (reference sequence). The V end was cut by 4 bases, the J end by 1 base, with 8 bases between. CDR3 nucleotide sequence: TGTGCCAGTAGTACGGACTTCAGCAATCAGCCCCAGCATTTT. As protein: CASSTDFSNQPQHF.

This clonotype appeared many times. This chain links TRBV19 with TRBJ1-2; 9 bases match TRBD1. Trimming removed 10 bases from V and 7 bases from J; junction bases left unmatched: 10. The germline V gene has CDR1 LNHDA and CDR2 SQIVND (reference sequence). This CDR3 has 13 amino acids. The CDR3 coding sequence is TGTGCCACCTCCCGGGACAGGGCCAGTGGCTACACCTTC. Protein product: CATSRDRASGYTF.

This clonotype was seen repeatedly, ten times or more. This chain connects TRBV20-1 to TRBJ2-7; the D is unclear. V shed 3 bases and J shed 0 bases, with 12 bases lying between them. The V gene's germline CDR1 is DFQATT and CDR2 SNEGSKA (reference sequence). The CDR3 is made up of 14 amino acids. CDR3 amino acids: CSARAGRLSYEQYF. The CDR3 nucleotides read TGCAGTGCTAGGGCCGGACGTCTCTCCTACGAGCAGTACTTC.

This clonotype was detected many times. The chain carries TRBV6-1 and TRBJ1-1, with D possibly TRBD1 on 5 matching bases. The V end was cut by 6 bases, the J end by 11 bases, with 10 bases between. Germline-derived CDR1 and CDR2 are MNHNS and SASEGT. This CDR3 has 10 residues. The CDR3 sequence: CASRKTDAFF. The CDR3 DNA follows: TGTGCCAGCAGAAAGACAGACGCTTTCTTT.

This clonotype was found many times. The J gene is TRBJ2-7, the V gene TRBV6-7, with 8 bases aligning to TRBD1. TRBV6-7 carries the ORF label, with uncertain function. This CDR3 is 13 amino acids long. The trim removed 8 bases at V and 5 bases at J, leaving 8 bases unmatched. The CDR3 here is CASRGIQGDEQYF. CDR3 bases: TGTGCCAGCCGCGGGATACAGGGGGACGAGCAGTACTTC.

This clonotype showed up many times. The CDR3 reads CSVDYDRGGLNTEAFF. In nucleotides, the CDR3 is TGCAGCGTTGACTACGACAGGGGAGGATTGAACACTGAAGCTTTCTTT. The V call is TRBV29-1, the J call TRBJ1-1; TRBD1 aligns across 8 bases. This CDR3 contains 16 residues. The junction had 9 bases not matched to a gene; V was cut back by 3 bases and J by 0 bases. CDR1 and CDR2 from the germline V gene are SQVTM and ANQGSEA.

This rearrangement joins TRBV24-1 to TRBJ2-3; 8 bases are shared with TRBD1. This CDR3 has 14 residues. The germline CDR1 and CDR2 sequences are KGHDR and SFDVKD. The junction had 3 bases not matched to a gene; V was cut back by 5 bases and J by 3 bases. The CDR3 sequence is CATSVRGQTDTQYF. Written as DNA, the CDR3 is TGTGCCACCAGTGTCAGGGGGCAGACAGATACGCAGTATTTT.

In this sample, this clonotype turned up many times. V gene TRBV7-6 combines with J gene TRBJ1-2, with 7 bases aligning to TRBD1. Germline CDR1 reads SGHVS; CDR2 reads FNYEAQ. The CDR3 contains 12 residues. V was pared by 5 bases and J by 6 bases, with 3 bases of the junction left unmatched. Written as DNA, the CDR3 is TGTGCCAGCAGCCAGGGGGTCCATGGCTACACCTTC. This encodes CASSQGVHGYTF.

Comment on this clonotype: The final CDR3 position lacks the conserved phenylalanine or tryptophan, pointing to a likely read error. The chain has TRBV27 and TRBJ2-7; D gene ambiguous. The CDR3 has 14 amino acids. The germline gives CDR1 MNHEY, CDR2 SMNVEV (reference sequence). Trimming took off 6 bases at V and 2 bases at J, with 14 bases between the two ends. The CDR3 here is CASSLGPLAYEQYS. The CDR3 region has the DNA TGTGCCAGCAGCCTAGGCCCCCTCGCCTACGAGCAGTACTCC.

This clonotype was seen repeatedly, ten times or more. V is TRBV2 and J is TRBJ1-1; D may be TRBD1 (6 bases). Germline CDR1 and CDR2: SNHLY and FYNNEI. Trimming removed 11 bases at V and 2 bases at J, with 18 bases between. The CDR3 is made up of 14 amino acids. The CDR3: CAVTGGTLNTEAFF. In DNA, the CDR3 is TGTGCCGTCACTGGGGGGACACTTAACACTGAAGCTTTCTTT.

The table lists this clonotype with many counts. CDR3: CASSLPDRGQEETQYF. CDR3 in DNA: TGTGCCAGCAGCCTCCCGGACAGGGGGCAGGAAGAGACCCAGTACTTC. This chain links TRBV7-2 with TRBJ2-5; 11 bases are shared with TRBD1. After removal of 5 bases from V and 3 bases from J, the junction contained 8 bases not matched to a gene. The CDR3 sequence is 16 residues long. Germline values: CDR1 SGHTA, CDR2 FQGNSA.

This clonotype was detected ten times or more. The CDR3 bases are TGTGCCAGCAGTGCACCCGGGGTACGGAACTACGAGCAGTACTTC. Amino acids: CASSAPGVRNYEQYF. This chain joins TRBV6-1 and TRBJ2-7; D is perhaps TRBD2 (5 bases). Deletions cut 4 bases from V and 3 bases from J, with 16 bases between. The CDR3 is 15 amino acids. The germline V gene has CDR1 MNHNS and CDR2 SASEGT.

This clonotype showed up many times. The chain combines TRBV12-3 or TRBV12-4 with TRBJ2-7, with TRBD1 as a possible D gene (5 bases). This CDR3 contains 14 residues. V gave up 3 bases and J gave up 0 bases, with 9 bases separating them. The CDR3 region has the DNA TGTGCCAGCAGTTTTTACAGGAACTCCTACGAGCAGTACTTC. This gives the protein CASSFYRNSYEQYF.

V gene TRBV29-1 combines with J gene TRBJ1-6, with 8 bases lining up with TRBD1. This CDR3 spans 14 amino acids. Germline values: CDR1 SQVTM, CDR2 ANQGSEA. The trim removed 4 bases at V and 6 bases at J, leaving 5 bases unmatched. CDR3 bases: TGCAGCGTTGTGACAGGGGCCGGTAATTCACCCCTCCACTTT. Amino acids: CSVVTGAGNSPLHF. Together with reference TRBV29-1 and TRBJ1-6, the CDR3 gives the full variable domain: SAVISQKPSRDICQRGTSLTIQCQVDSQVTMMFWYRQQPGQSLTLIATANQGSEATYESGFVIDKFPISRPNLTFSTLTVSNMSPEDSSIYLCSVVTGAGNSPLHFGNGTRLTVT.

V is TRBV24-1 and J is TRBJ2-5; TRBD1 matches 7 bases. Germline trimming cut 4 bases from V and 3 bases from J; bases unmatched to any gene: 7. The CDR3 consists of 15 residues. Germline CDR1 reads KGHDR; CDR2 reads SFDVKD. The CDR3 region is CATSDPRTGEETQYF. DNA for the CDR3: TGTGCCACCAGTGACCCAAGGACAGGAGAAGAGACCCAGTACTTC.

In its sample, this clonotype was seen many times. The chain couples TRBV25-1 to TRBJ2-7; TRBD2 might be the D (6 bases). The CDR3 is made up of 16 amino acids. V was trimmed by 2 bases and J by 3 bases, leaving 17 bases between them. Germline CDR1 is MGHDK and CDR2 is SYGVNS. In DNA form, the CDR3 reads TGTGCCAGCAGTGAACGACGCGCCGGGACTGTCTACGAGCAGTACTTC. This codes for CASSERRAGTVYEQYF.

The V gene is TRBV19, the J gene TRBJ1-2; tentative D call: TRBD1 (5 bases). The V gene's germline CDR1 is LNHDA and CDR2 SQIVND (reference sequence). The CDR3 has 15 amino acids. The germline V and J ends were trimmed by 6 bases and 4 bases, with 18 bases remaining between them. This CDR3 is CASSATETGPYGYTF. The CDR3 DNA reads as TGTGCCAGTAGCGCTACCGAAACAGGACCCTATGGCTACACCTTC.

This clonotype was recorded many times. The rearrangement links TRBV7-8 to TRBJ2-5; the match to TRBD1 covers 12 bases. The germline CDR1 and CDR2 sequences are SGHVS and FQNEAQ. V was pared by 5 bases and J by 5 bases, with 6 bases of the junction left unmatched. This CDR3 region has 15 residues. The CDR3 nucleotides are TGTGCCAGCAGCGTGGGACAGGGGGCAGGGGAGACCCAGTACTTC. This translates into CASSVGQGAGETQYF. The whole variable domain, remainder taken from reference TRBV7-8 and TRBJ2-5, is GAGVSQSPRYKVAKRGQDVALRCDPISGHVSLFWYQQALGQGPEFLTYFQNEAQLDKSGLPSDRFFAERPEGSVSTLKIQRTQQEDSAVYLCASSVGQGAGETQYFGPGTRLLVL.

Ten or more counts support this clonotype. The V gene is TRBV7-6, the J gene TRBJ1-1; D is possibly TRBD1 (5 bases). The CDR3 has 16 amino acids. The germline gives CDR1 SGHVS, CDR2 FNYEAQ. Trimming removed 1 base at V and 2 bases at J, with 14 bases between. As DNA, the CDR3 is TGTGCCAGCAGCTTAGACGGAAGGGGTAGAAACACTGAAGCTTTCTTT. Translation gives CASSLDGRGRNTEAFF.

This clonotype showed up many times. DNA for the CDR3: TGTGCCAGTAGTATGGAGAACTATGGCTACACCTTC. This encodes CASSMENYGYTF. This chain joins TRBV19 and TRBJ1-2; D not resolved. CDR1 is LNHDA and CDR2 is SQIVND in the germline V gene (reference sequence). This CDR3 contains 12 residues. V was clipped by 3 bases and J by 2 bases, with 4 bases between them.

This clonotype appeared a few times. One end of the junction does not line up with germline, which may come from a read error. The chain combines TRBV9 with TRBJ1-2; 9 bases are a match to TRBD1. Germline lookup yields CDR1 SGDLS and CDR2 YYNGEE. The CDR3 sequence is 15 residues long. As DNA, the CDR3 is TGTGCCAGCAGCGTAGGTGGACAGGGGCTCTATGGCTACATCTTC. It translates to CASSVGGQGLYGYIF. Full variable domain (remainder filled in from reference TRBV9 and TRBJ1-2): DSGVTQTPKHLITATGQRVTLRCSPRSGDLSVYWYQQSLDQGLQFLIQYYNGEERAKGNILERFSAQQFPDLHSELNLSSLELGDSALYFCASSVGGQGLYGYIFGSGTRLTVV.

There are many counts of this clonotype. V is TRBV12-3 or TRBV12-4 and J is TRBJ2-5; a possible D gene is TRBD1 (5 bases). Between the trimmed V and J ends, which lost 3 bases and 3 bases, there was a span of 11 bases. This CDR3 has 14 amino acids. CDR3 sequence (DNA): TGTGCCAGCAGTTTTTCGGACAAAAAAGAGACCCAGTACTTC. The encoded protein is CASSFSDKKETQYF.

This clonotype was seen at least ten times. A read error may be the cause here, since a much bigger clone is one base away. This chain joins TRBV6-1 and TRBJ2-5; the D gene is possibly TRBD1 (6 bases). Germline lookup yields CDR1 MNHNS and CDR2 SASEGT. This CDR3 region has 14 residues. Trimming shortened V by 5 bases and J by 2 bases, and 12 bases separated the two germline ends. CDR3 sequence (DNA): TGTGCCAGCAGTCCTCAGACAGGACAAGAGACCCAGTACTTC. It specifies CASSPQTGQETQYF.

The chain links TRBV4-1 to TRBJ2-5; D unresolved. The V and J ends lost 4 bases and 5 bases respectively, with 8 bases between them. The length of the CDR3 is 12 residues. CDR1 MGHRA and CDR2 YSYEKL come from the germline V gene. The CDR3 region is CASSRNSETQYF. The CDR3 nucleotides read TGCGCCAGCAGCCGTAATTCCGAGACCCAGTACTTC.

In the case of this clonotype: A single base separates this from a much larger clone, so it may be a read error. This rearrangement joins TRBV6-4 to TRBJ2-7; D gene uncertain. CDR1 is MRHNA, CDR2 SNTAGT, per germline. There are 13 residues in the CDR3. DNA of the CDR3: TGTGCCAGCAGTTATGGGATTCCCTACGAGCTGTACTTC. As protein: CASSYGIPYELYF.

This clonotype showed up many times. This chain links TRBV10-3 with TRBJ1-3; unclear D gene. The CDR3 has 12 residues. The germline CDR1 and CDR2 sequences are ENHRY and SYGVKD. Trimming shortened V by 4 bases and J by 7 bases, and 8 bases separated the two germline ends. The CDR3 reads CAISGIENTIYF. CDR3 nucleotides: TGTGCCATCAGTGGGATAGAGAACACCATATATTTT.